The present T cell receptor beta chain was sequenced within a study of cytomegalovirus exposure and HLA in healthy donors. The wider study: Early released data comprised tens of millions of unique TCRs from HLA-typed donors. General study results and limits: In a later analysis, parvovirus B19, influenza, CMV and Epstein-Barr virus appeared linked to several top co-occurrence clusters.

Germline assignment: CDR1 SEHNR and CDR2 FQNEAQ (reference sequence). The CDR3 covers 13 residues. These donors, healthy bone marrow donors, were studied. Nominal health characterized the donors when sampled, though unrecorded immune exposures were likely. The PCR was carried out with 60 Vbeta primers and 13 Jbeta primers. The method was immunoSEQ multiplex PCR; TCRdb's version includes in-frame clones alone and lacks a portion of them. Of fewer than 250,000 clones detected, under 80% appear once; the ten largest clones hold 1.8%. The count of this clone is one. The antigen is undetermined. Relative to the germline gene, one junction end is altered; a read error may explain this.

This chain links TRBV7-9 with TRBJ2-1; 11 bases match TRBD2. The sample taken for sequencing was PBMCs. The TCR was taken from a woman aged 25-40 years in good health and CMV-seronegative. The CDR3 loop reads CSSRTSGLDEQFF. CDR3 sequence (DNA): TGTTCCAGCAGGACTAGCGGGTTAGATGAGCAGTTCTTC.